The present TCR beta chain was sequenced within a study of TET2 disruption in CD19-targeted CAR T cells (dated by TCRdb to 2016 to 2019). Broadly, across the study: The number of samples was determined by the original clinical trial design and by which samples were available, and no additional inclusion criteria were applied. Paper-wide results and their limitations: The conclusions drawn about the patient's CAR T cells were based on extensive analysis of just one subject.

To note about this clone: Its antigen is still unknown. The CDR3 end is not reached by the read, which stops 3 residues before it; the germline J gene fills it in.

TCR beta chain deep sequencing was performed with the immunoSEQ assay. In the original analysis: Only productive TCR beta rearrangements were used to compute clonotype frequencies. This is the immuneACCESS table as TCRdb keeps it, with only in-frame sequences that have V and J called. A part of the clones is gone; compared with another copy, unresolved V genes explain less than half, and the rest is unexplained. V and J calls and clone size are copied from that table; D and trimming were computed from the DNA. The sample has 25,000 or so clones on record. Around 1.9% of the sample lies in the top ten. V has 5 bases trimmed and J has 3 bases trimmed; junction bases matching no gene number 7. CDR1 SEHNR and CDR2 FQNEAQ are derived from the germline V gene (reference sequence). The CDR3 spans 15 residues, from the cysteine through the phenylalanine. Of the CDR3's DNA, 36 bases were read; they are in frame from base 1.

The treatment or condition label of this sample denotes: autologous CTL019 cells: CD19 CAR with 4-1BB and CD3 zeta domains. TCR zeta and 4-1BB costimulatory signaling domains were built into the CD19 CAR. T cells for CTL019 manufacturing were collected from peripheral blood by leukapheresis. The DNeasy Blood and Tissue Kit was used to extract genomic DNA from pre-infusion T cells, peripheral blood, or sorted post-infusion T cells. Source: CD8- CAR+ T cells sorted from cultured blood T cells, taken for CD19 CAR T cell therapy. The cell subset or site label corresponds to: CD8-negative CAR-positive T cells from the infusion product. The rearrangement combines TRBV7-9 with TRBJ1-2; 9 central bases correspond to TRBD1. This TCR was sampled from a man in his 70s with chronic lymphocytic leukemia. The CDR3 is CASSPGDRVYYGYTF. The sequenced part of the CDR3 DNA is TGTGCCAGCAGCCCGGGGGACAGGGTCTACTATGGC.